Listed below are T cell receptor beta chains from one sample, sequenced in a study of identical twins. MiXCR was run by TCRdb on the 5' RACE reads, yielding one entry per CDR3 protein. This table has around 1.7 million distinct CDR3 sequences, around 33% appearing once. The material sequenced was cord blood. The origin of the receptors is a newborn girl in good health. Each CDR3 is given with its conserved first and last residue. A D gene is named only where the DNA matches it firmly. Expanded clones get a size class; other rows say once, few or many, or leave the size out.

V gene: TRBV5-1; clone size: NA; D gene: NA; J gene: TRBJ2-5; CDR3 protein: CASTGGDQETQYF; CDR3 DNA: TGTGCCAGCACCGGGGGAGACCAAGAAACCCAGTACTTC
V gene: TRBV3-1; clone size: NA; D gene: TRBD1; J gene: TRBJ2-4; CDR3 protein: CASSQDSRTGYTFTVAKNIQYF; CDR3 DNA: TGTGCCAGCAGCCAAGATTCGAGGACAGGGTACACCTTCACCGTGGCCAAAAACATTCAGTACTTC
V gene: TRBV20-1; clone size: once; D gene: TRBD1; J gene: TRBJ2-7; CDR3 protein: CGASRDRGYEQYF; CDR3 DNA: TGCGGTGCTAGCAGGGACAGGGGCTACGAGCAGTACTTC
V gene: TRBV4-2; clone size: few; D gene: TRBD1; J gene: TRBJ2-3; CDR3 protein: CASSQEIKGWDRGTDTQYF; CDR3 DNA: TGTGCCAGCAGCCAAGAGATTAAGGGCTGGGACAGAGGCACAGATACGCAGTATTTT
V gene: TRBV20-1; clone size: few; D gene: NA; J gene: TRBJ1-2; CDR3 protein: CSARARVNYGYTF; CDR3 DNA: TGCAGTGCTAGAGCGAGAGTTAACTATGGCTACACCTTC
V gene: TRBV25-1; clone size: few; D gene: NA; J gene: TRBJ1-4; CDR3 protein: CASSVWGPNEKLFF; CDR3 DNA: TGTGCCAGCAGTGTCTGGGGCCCTAATGAAAAACTGTTTTTT
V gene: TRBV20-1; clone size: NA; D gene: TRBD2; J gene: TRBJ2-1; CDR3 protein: CSAREGGGAYNEQFF; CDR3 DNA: TGCAGTGCTAGAGAAGGCGGGGGGGCGTACAATGAGCAGTTCTTC
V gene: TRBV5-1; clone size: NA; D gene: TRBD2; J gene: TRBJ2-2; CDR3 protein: CASSLLAGRGGELFF; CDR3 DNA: TGCGCCAGCAGCCTTCTAGCGGGGAGAGGCGGGGAGCTGTTTTTT
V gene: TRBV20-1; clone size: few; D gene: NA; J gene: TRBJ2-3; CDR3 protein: CSARVPGRVTDTQYF; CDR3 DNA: TGCAGTGCTAGAGTACCCGGGAGAGTCACAGATACGCAGTATTTT
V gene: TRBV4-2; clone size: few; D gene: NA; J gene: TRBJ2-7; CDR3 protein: CASSLERDVPYEQYF; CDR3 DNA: TGTGCCAGCAGCCTAGAGAGGGACGTACCCTACGAGCAGTACTTC
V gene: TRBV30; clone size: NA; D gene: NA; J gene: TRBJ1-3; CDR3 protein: CAWSPPLTVSGNTIYF; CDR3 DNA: TGTGCCTGGAGTCCACCTTTGACAGTCTCTGGAAACACCATATATTTT
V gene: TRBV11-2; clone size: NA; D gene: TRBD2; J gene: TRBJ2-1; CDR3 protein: CASSFVAGGVNEQFF; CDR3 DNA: TGTGCCAGCAGCTTTGTAGCGGGAGGAGTAAATGAGCAGTTCTTC
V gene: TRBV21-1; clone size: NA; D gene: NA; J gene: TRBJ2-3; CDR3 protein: CASTTGDSSTDTQYF; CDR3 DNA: TGTGCCAGCACCACCGGGGACAGCAGCACAGATACGCAGTATTTT
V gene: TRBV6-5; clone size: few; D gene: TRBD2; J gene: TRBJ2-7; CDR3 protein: CASSSSGAGGGEQYF; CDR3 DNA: TGTGCCAGCAGTTCTAGCGGGGCCGGCGGGGGGGAGCAGTACTTC
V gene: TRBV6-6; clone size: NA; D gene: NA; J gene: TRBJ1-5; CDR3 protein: CASSQHLRGYQPQHF; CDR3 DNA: TGTGCCAGCAGCCAACACCTCCGGGGCTATCAGCCCCAGCATTTT
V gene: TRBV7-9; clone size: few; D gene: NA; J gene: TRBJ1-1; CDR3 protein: CASSLPGRENTEAFF; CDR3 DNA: TGTGCCAGCAGCTTACCTGGCAGGGAGAACACTGAAGCTTTCTTT
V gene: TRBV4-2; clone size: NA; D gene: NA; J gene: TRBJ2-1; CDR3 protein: CASSQGLDINEQFF; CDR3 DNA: TGTGCCAGCAGCCAAGGACTAGACATCAATGAGCAGTTCTTC
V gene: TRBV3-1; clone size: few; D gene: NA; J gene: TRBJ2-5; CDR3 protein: CATSRLGQETQYF; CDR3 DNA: TGTGCCACCTCCAGACTAGGCCAAGAGACCCAGTACTTC